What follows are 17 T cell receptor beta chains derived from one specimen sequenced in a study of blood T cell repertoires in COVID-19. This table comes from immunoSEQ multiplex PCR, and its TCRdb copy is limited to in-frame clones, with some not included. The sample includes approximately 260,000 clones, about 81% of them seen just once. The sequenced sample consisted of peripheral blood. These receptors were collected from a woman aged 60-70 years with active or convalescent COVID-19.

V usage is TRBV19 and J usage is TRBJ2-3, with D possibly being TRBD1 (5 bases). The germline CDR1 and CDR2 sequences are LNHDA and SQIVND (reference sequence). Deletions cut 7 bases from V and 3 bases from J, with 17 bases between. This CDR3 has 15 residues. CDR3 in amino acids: CASTRRGSETDTQYF. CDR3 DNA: TGTGCCAGTACCCGAAGGGGATCTGAGACAGATACGCAGTATTTT.

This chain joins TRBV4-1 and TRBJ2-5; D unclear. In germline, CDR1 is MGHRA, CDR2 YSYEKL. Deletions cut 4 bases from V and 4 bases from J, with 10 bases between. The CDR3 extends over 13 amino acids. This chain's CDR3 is CASSRLVAETQYF. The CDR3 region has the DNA TGCGCCAGCAGCCGGCTAGTTGCAGAGACCCAGTACTTC.

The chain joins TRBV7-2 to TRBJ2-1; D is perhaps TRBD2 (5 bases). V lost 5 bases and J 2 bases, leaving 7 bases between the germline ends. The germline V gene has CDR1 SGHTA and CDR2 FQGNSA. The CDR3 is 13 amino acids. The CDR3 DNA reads TGTGCCAGCAGCATTAGCGCCTACAATGAGCAGTTCTTC. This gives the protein CASSISAYNEQFF.

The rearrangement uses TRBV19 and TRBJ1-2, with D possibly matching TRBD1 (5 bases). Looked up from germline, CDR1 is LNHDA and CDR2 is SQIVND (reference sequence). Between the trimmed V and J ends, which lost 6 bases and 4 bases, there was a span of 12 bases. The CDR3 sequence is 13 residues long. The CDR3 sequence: CASSRDSTYGYTF. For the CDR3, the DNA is TGTGCCAGTAGCAGAGACAGCACCTATGGCTACACCTTC.

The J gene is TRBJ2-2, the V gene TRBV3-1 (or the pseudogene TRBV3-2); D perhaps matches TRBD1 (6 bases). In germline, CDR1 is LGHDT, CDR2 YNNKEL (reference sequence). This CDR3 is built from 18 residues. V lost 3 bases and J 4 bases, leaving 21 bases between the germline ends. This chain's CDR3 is CASSHYLGRGLGTGELFF. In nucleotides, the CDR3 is TGTGCCAGCAGCCACTACCTTGGCAGGGGCCTAGGCACCGGGGAGCTGTTTTTT.

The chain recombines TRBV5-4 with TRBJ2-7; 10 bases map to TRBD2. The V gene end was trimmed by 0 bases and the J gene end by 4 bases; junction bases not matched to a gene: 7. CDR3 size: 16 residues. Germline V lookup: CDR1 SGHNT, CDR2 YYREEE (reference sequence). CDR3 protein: CASSLVPSLAGYEQYF. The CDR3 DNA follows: TGTGCCAGCAGCTTGGTTCCTTCACTAGCGGGGTACGAGCAGTACTTC. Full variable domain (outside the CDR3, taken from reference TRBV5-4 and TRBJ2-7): ETGVTQSPTHLIKTRGQQVTLRCSSQSGHNTVSWYQQALGQGPQFIFQYYREEENGRGNFPPRFSGLQFPNYSSELNVNALELDDSALYLCASSLVPSLAGYEQYFGPGTRLTVT.

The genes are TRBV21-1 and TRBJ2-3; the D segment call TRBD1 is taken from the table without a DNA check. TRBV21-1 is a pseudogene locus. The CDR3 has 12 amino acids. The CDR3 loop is CASTPGGDTQYF. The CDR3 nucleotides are TGTGCCAGCACCCCAGGGGGAGATACGCAGTATTTT.

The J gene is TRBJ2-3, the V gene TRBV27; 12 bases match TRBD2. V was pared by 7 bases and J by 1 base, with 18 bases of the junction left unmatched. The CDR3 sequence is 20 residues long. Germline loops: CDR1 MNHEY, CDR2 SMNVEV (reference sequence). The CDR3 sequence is CASINRPLAGGQVGTDTQYF. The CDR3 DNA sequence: TGTGCCAGCATCAATCGACCCCTAGCGGGGGGGCAGGTGGGCACAGATACGCAGTATTTT.

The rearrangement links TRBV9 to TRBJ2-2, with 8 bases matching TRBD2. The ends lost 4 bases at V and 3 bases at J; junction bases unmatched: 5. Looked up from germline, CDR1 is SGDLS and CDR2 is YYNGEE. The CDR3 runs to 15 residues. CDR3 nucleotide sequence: TGTGCCAGCAGCCCCACGGGGGGGTACACCGGGGAGCTGTTTTTT. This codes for CASSPTGGYTGELFF.

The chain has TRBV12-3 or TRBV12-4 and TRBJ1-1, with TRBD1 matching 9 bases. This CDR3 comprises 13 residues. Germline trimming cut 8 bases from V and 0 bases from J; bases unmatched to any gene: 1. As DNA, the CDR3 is TGTGCCAGCCGGGACAGGGTGAACACTGAAGCTTTCTTT. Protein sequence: CASRDRVNTEAFF.

In nucleotides, the CDR3 is TGTGCCACCTCGACCTCCAGGGAGCAGTTCTTC. Translated: CATSTSREQFF. The chain links TRBV12-3 or TRBV12-4 to TRBJ2-1, with unresolved D. V lost 10 bases to trimming and J lost 10 bases, with 14 bases between them. The CDR3 extends over 11 amino acids.

The DNA of the CDR3 is TGTGCCAGTAGTACCCTAGCGGGGGGGGATACGCAGTATTTT. Its translation is CASSTLAGGDTQYF. The rearrangement uses TRBV19 and TRBJ2-3; 12 bases fit TRBD2. The CDR3 spans 14 residues. Germline trimming cut 4 bases from V and 6 bases from J; bases unmatched to any gene: 2. CDR1 is LNHDA and CDR2 is SQIVND in the germline V gene (reference sequence).

This CDR3 is CASSLPGGPLSGNTIYF. Here the CDR3 DNA reads TGTGCCAGCAGTCTCCCAGGGGGGCCTTTATCTGGAAACACCATATATTTT. The rearrangement links TRBV25-1 to TRBJ1-3; 7 bases agree with TRBD1. Germline V gene data show CDR1 as MGHDK and CDR2 as SYGVNS. The CDR3 has 17 residues. Germline trimming cut 5 bases from V and 1 base from J; bases unmatched to any gene: 11.

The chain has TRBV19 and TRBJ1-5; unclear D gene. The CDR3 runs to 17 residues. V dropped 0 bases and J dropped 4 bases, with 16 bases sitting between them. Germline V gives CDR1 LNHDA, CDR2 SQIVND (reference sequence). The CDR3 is CASSIEVGRWRNQPQHF. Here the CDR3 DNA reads TGTGCCAGTAGTATAGAAGTGGGTAGGTGGCGGAATCAGCCCCAGCATTTT.

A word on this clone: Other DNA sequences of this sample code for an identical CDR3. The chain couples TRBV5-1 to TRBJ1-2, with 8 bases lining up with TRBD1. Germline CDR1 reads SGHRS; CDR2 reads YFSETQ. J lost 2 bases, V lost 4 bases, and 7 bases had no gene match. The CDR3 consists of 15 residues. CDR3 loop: CASSPGDRSNYGYTF. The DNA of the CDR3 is TGCGCCAGCAGCCCGGGGGACAGGTCGAACTATGGCTACACCTTC.

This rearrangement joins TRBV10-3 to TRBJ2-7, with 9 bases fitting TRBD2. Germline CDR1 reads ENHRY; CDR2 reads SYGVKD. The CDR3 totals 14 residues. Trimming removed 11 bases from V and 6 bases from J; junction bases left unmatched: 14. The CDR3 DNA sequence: TGTGCCCCGGCGGGCCGCGGGGGGGCGGGCGAGCAGTACTTC. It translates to CAPAGRGGAGEQYF.

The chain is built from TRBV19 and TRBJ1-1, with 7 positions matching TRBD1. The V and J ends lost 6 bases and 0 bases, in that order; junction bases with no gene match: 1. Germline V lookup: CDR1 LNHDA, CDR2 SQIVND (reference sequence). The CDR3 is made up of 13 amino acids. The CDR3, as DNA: TGTGCCAGTAGGGGGACAGTGAACACTGAAGCTTTCTTT. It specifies CASRGTVNTEAFF.